Sequencing of this TCR beta chain was carried out in a study of CD8 T cells in ankylosing spondylitis (dated by TCRdb to the late 2010s). Notes on the research overall: T cell receptor beta repertoires were profiled in healthy donors and ankylosing spondylitis patients so that disease-linked TCR variants could be found. The whole study cohort included 90 to 120 healthy donors and 20 to 25 ankylosing spondylitis patients. Peripheral blood was sampled, and synovial fluid was also collected from ankylosing spondylitis patients.

The investigation overall reported the following: Some TCR beta motif variants had previously been reported in synovial fluid and blood of reactive arthritis patients, which suggested common disease-initiation mechanisms. According to the report, matched synovial fluid samples from ankylosing spondylitis patients were significantly enriched for the disease-linked clones. Blood from ankylosing spondylitis patients appeared to be characterized by a TCR beta motif composed of under ten highly homologous amino acid variants. The disease-linked clones showed a CD8+ phenotype and occurred at relatively low frequencies in peripheral blood.

Trimming at the junction amounts to 6 bases on V and 3 bases on J, and the germline ends lie 9 bases apart. Including the terminal cysteine and phenylalanine, the CDR3 comprises 12 residues. The kept DNA is CDR3 alone, 36 bases in frame from the first base. From a lookup of the germline V gene, CDR1 and CDR2 are MNHEY and SVGAGI. TCRdb records Illumina HiSeq 2500 as the sequencer. Quantitative 5'-RACE with molecular barcodes was the method used to prepare the TCR beta libraries. In the paper's pipeline: A new computational method, built on a probabilistic model of VDJ rearrangement, was used to identify disease-linked TCR variants. TCRdb reran the public reads through fastp at Q25 and MiXCR, keeping productive beta chains. Every entry covers one CDR3 protein and lists the most common genes and DNA from its rows. Clone size and V and J calls follow TCRdb, not the original study. The sample table records about 700,000 distinct CDR3 sequences; around 20% of these occur just once. The ten most abundant clones make up under 20% of the sample.

Of note for this clonotype: What antigen it recognizes has not been identified. No base-level quality is on record; no much larger clone is a single base apart.

The specimen was blood, either unsorted or a sorted T cell fraction (not recorded which). The clonotype was recovered from a male donor with ankylosing spondylitis. The sequence is built from TRBV6-5 and TRBJ2-7, with the D segment identity uncertain. The CDR3 loop reads CASSLLLYEQYF. The nucleotides read TGTGCCAGCAGCCTACTACTCTACGAGCAGTACTTC.